The 5 T cell receptor beta chains below were found in one sample sequenced in a study of cytomegalovirus exposure and HLA in healthy donors. PCR employed 60 Vbeta and 13 Jbeta primers. Method: immunoSEQ multiplex PCR; TCRdb's copy keeps in-frame clones and lacks some. The sample yields approximately 150,000 clones, about four fifths seen once. The sequenced material came from PBMCs. The receptors were sampled from a man between 25 and 39 years old in good health and CMV-seropositive.

V gene TRBV11-3 combines with J gene TRBJ1-2; D not resolved. The CDR3 has 13 amino acids. The germline CDR1 and CDR2 sequences are SGHNT and YENEEA. Trimming pared 0 bases from V and 7 bases from J, leaving 9 bases between. CDR3 amino acids: CASSLELAGGYTF. CDR3 nucleotide sequence: TGTGCCAGCAGCTTAGAGTTGGCGGGTGGCTACACCTTC.

The rearrangement links TRBV5-1 to TRBJ2-3; D possibly corresponds to TRBD1 (6 bases). V was pared by 5 bases and J by 3 bases, with 13 bases between. Germline V gene lookup returns CDR1 SGHRS and CDR2 YFSETQ. The CDR3 is made up of 14 amino acids. This CDR3 is CASRIQGETDTQYF. The CDR3 region has the DNA TGCGCCAGCAGAATACAGGGTGAGACAGATACGCAGTATTTT.

V is TRBV28 and J is TRBJ1-1; a possible D gene is TRBD1 (6 bases). V was pared by 4 bases and J by 7 bases, with 13 bases between. The CDR3 runs to 13 residues. Germline V CDR1 and CDR2: MDHEN, SYDVKM. CDR3 protein: CASSSGTPVEAFF. The CDR3 DNA follows: TGTGCCAGCAGTTCCGGGACACCCGTTGAAGCTTTCTTT.

The rearrangement joins TRBV4-3 to TRBJ1-2; 7 positions agree with TRBD1. With 0 bases clipped from V and 1 base from J, the junction kept 2 bases outside the gene matches. Germline lookup yields CDR1 LGHNA and CDR2 YSLEER. The CDR3 covers 15 residues. CDR3 protein: CASSQDWDSNYGYTF. The CDR3 nucleotides are TGCGCCAGCAGCCAAGATTGGGACAGTAACTATGGCTACACCTTC.

The CDR3 DNA is TGTGCCAGCAGCCCGCAAACAGGGGAAGAGACCCAGTACTTC. This gives the protein CASSPQTGEETQYF. The J gene is TRBJ2-5, the V gene TRBV5-4; 7 bases align to TRBD1. This CDR3 comprises 14 residues. Germline V gene data show CDR1 as SGHNT and CDR2 as YYREEE (reference sequence). J gave up 3 bases and V 4 bases, and 6 bases lay outside the gene matches.